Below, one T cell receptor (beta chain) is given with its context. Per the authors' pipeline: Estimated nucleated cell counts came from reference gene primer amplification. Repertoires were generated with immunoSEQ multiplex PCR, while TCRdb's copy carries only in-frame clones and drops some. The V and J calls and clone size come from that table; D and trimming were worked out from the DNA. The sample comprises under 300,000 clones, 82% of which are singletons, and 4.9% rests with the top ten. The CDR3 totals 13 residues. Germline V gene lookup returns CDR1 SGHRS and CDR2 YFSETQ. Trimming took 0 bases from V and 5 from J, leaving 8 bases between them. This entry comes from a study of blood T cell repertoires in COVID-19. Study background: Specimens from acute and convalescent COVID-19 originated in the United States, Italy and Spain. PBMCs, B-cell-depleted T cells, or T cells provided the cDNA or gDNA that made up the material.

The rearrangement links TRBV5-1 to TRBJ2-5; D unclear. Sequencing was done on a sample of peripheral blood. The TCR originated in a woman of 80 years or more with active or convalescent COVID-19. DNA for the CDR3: TGCGCCAGCAGCTTGGCTAGTCGGGAGACCCAGTACTTC. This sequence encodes CASSLASRETQYF.